This T cell receptor (beta chain) is drawn from a study of blood T cell repertoires in COVID-19. Across the study: COVID-19 samples, acute and convalescent, were from the United States, Italy and Spain. T cells, B-cell-depleted T cells, or PBMCs supplied cDNA or gDNA.

Authors' processing steps: How many nucleated cells were present was estimated from reference gene primer amplification. The protocol was immunoSEQ multiplex PCR, while the TCRdb copy is restricted to in-frame clones and leaves out a portion. From that table come the V and J calls and clone size; the DNA was used to work out D and trimming. The table lists roughly 340,000 clones, approximately 88% of them singletons. Concerning this clone: The sample contains more than one DNA sequence encoding this CDR3.

This CDR3 is 15 amino acids long. V was clipped by 2 bases and J by 3 bases; unmatched bases: 1. In germline, CDR1 is SGHNT, CDR2 YYREEE (reference sequence). The specimen was peripheral blood. The sequence was collected from a young woman with COVID-19, enrolled during active disease. The chain carries TRBV5-4 and TRBJ2-7; TRBD2 aligns across 14 bases. DNA of the CDR3: TGTGCCAGCAGCTTCGGGACTAGCGGGAGCTACGAGCAGTACTTC. This codes for CASSFGTSGSYEQYF.